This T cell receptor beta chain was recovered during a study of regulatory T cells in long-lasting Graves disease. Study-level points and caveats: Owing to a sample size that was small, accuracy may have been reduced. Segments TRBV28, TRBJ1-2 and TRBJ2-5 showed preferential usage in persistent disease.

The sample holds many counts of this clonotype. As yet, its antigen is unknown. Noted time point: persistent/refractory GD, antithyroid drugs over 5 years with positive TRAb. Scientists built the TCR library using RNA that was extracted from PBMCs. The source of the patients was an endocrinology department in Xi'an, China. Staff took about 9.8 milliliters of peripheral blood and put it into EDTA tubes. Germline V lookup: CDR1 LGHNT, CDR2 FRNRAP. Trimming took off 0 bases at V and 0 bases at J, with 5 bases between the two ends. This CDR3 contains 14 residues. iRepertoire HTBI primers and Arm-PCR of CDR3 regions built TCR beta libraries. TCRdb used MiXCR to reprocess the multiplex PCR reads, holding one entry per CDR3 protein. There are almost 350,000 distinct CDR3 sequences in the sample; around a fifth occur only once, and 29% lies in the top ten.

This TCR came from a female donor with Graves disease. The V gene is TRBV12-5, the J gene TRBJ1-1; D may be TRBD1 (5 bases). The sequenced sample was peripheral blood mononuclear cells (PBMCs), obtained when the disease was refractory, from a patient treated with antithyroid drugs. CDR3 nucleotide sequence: TGTGCTAGTGGTTTGGTAGGGGTGAACACTGAAGCTTTCTTT. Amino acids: CASGLVGVNTEAFF.